This T cell receptor beta chain was identified during a study of blood T cell repertoires in COVID-19. The overall study: Samples of COVID-19 (acute and convalescent) were obtained from the United States, Italy and Spain. T cells, B-cell-depleted T cells, or PBMCs provided the cDNA or gDNA that served as material.

The table came from immunoSEQ multiplex PCR; TCRdb's copy has only in-frame clones and leaves some out. The table lists 350,000 to 450,000 clones, roughly 85% of them singletons, with roughly 3.7% in the top ten. In germline, CDR1 is SGHDN, CDR2 FVKESK. V trimming: 3 bases; J trimming: 7 bases; junction bases outside the gene matches: 10. There are 15 residues in the CDR3. This chain connects TRBV14 to TRBJ1-2; 8 nucleotides align to TRBD1. This sequence was found in a woman in her late teens or twenties with acute or convalescent COVID-19. Sequencing used peripheral blood. The CDR3 here is CASSQDRVDLRGYTF. The CDR3 coding sequence is TGTGCCAGCAGCCAGGACAGGGTTGACCTACGTGGCTACACCTTC.